What follows are 18 T cell receptor beta chains derived from one specimen sequenced in a study of cytomegalovirus exposure and HLA in healthy donors. The PCR made use of 60 Vbeta and 13 Jbeta primers. The table came from immunoSEQ multiplex PCR; TCRdb's copy has only in-frame clones and leaves some out. The sample table sets out about 53,000 clones. Sequenced sample: PBMCs. The receptor set was obtained from a man younger than 35 in good health and CMV-seropositive.

CDR3 residues: CASSNRGESEAFF. The CDR3 coding sequence is TGTGCCAGTAGTAATCGAGGAGAGTCTGAAGCTTTCTTT. The V and J genes are TRBV19 and TRBJ1-1; no reliable D call. Deletions cut 4 bases from V and 6 bases from J, with 12 bases between. Germline CDR1 is LNHDA and CDR2 is SQIVND (reference sequence). The CDR3 runs to 13 residues.

V gene TRBV5-1 combines with J gene TRBJ1-6; 7 positions agree with TRBD1. Trimming removed 5 bases from V and 0 bases from J; junction bases left unmatched: 2. The CDR3 consists of 15 residues. Per germline, CDR1 SGHRS and CDR2 YFSETQ. CDR3 nucleotides: TGCGCCAGCAGAGGGGACAGCTCCTATAATTCACCCCTCCACTTT. This codes for CASRGDSSYNSPLHF.

The gene calls are TRBV5-1 and TRBJ2-2; 7 bases agree with TRBD2. V was pared by 4 bases and J by 7 bases, with 10 bases of the junction left unmatched. This CDR3 is built from 15 residues. Germline V lookup: CDR1 SGHRS, CDR2 YFSETQ. CDR3 in amino acids: CASSPGGGASGELFF. The CDR3 region has the DNA TGCGCCAGCAGCCCCGGGGGAGGGGCTAGCGGGGAGCTGTTTTTT.

The chain carries TRBV7-3 and TRBJ1-1; D call uncertain. The V and J ends lost 5 bases and 1 base respectively, with 8 bases between them. Germline V lookup: CDR1 SGHTA, CDR2 FQGTGA. This CDR3 has 13 amino acids. The CDR3 region has the DNA TGTGCCAGCAGCCCCACACCGAACACTGAAGCTTTCTTT. Translation gives CASSPTPNTEAFF.

The chain links TRBV10-3 to TRBJ2-1; D may be TRBD2 (6 bases). From germline, CDR1 is ENHRY and CDR2 SYGVKD. Trimming shortened V by 4 bases and J by 7 bases, and 11 bases separated the two germline ends. This CDR3 comprises 13 residues. CDR3 amino acids: CAISGGLFNEQFF. The CDR3 DNA follows: TGTGCCATCAGTGGGGGACTTTTTAATGAGCAGTTCTTC.

The V and J genes are TRBV15 and TRBJ2-7; 7 positions agree with TRBD2. V gave up 1 base and J gave up 3 bases; unmatched junction bases: 3. Germline lookup yields CDR1 LNHNV and CDR2 YYDKDF (reference sequence). The CDR3 covers 14 residues. The CDR3 nucleotides are TGTGCCACCAGCAGAGGTCCTAGCGGCTACGAGCAGTACTTC. Translated: CATSRGPSGYEQYF.

J is TRBJ1-5 and V is TRBV30, with TRBD1 matching over 7 bases. CDR1 GTSNPN and CDR2 SVGIG come from the germline V gene (reference sequence). The CDR3 totals 14 residues. V lost 3 bases and J lost 4; bases outside the gene matches: 6. The CDR3 nucleotides are TGTGCCTGGAGCGAGGGACAGCTAAATCAGCCCCAGCATTTT. Its translation: CAWSEGQLNQPQHF.

The chain is built from TRBV5-6 and TRBJ2-5; a possible D gene is TRBD1 (5 bases). The J call may be in error: the DNA end matches TRBJ2-7 better. The CDR3 runs to 13 residues. Germline CDR1 is SGHDT and CDR2 is YYEEEE. The CDR3 loop reads CASSLQDAYEQYF. CDR3 bases: TGTGCCAGCAGCTTACAGGACGCCTACGAGCAGTACTTC.

The chain uses TRBV10-3 and TRBJ2-3, with D possibly matching TRBD2 (6 bases). The CDR3 is 17 amino acids. Germline assignment: CDR1 ENHRY and CDR2 SYGVKD. V was trimmed by 0 bases and J by 0 bases, leaving 13 bases between them. CDR3 residues: CAISESSGAPSTDTQYF. CDR3 DNA: TGTGCCATCAGTGAGTCGTCGGGAGCCCCTAGCACAGATACGCAGTATTTT.

The chain employs TRBV6-5 and TRBJ2-5; the D gene is possibly TRBD2 (5 bases). The CDR3 is 14 residues long. V lost 0 bases and J 5 bases, leaving 10 bases between the germline ends. CDR1 MNHEY and CDR2 SVGAGI come from the germline V gene. CDR3 coding DNA: TGTGCCAGCAGTTACTCGATTGGGGAGGAGACCCAGTACTTC. It translates to CASSYSIGEETQYF.

The chain uses TRBV9 and TRBJ1-2; weak D call: TRBD1 (5 bases). This CDR3 comprises 14 residues. Per germline, CDR1 SGDLS and CDR2 YYNGEE. Trimming took 0 bases from V and 3 from J, leaving 9 bases between them. The CDR3 reads CASSVATGDYGYTF. In nucleotides, the CDR3 is TGTGCCAGCAGCGTAGCTACGGGGGACTATGGCTACACCTTC.

CDR3 protein: CASRLPGTSGSSEQFF. Written as DNA, the CDR3 is TGCGCCAGCCGTCTCCCCGGGACTAGCGGGAGCTCTGAGCAGTTCTTC. The V gene is TRBV5-1, the J gene TRBJ2-1; 14 bases are shared with TRBD2. CDR3 length: 16 amino acids. Germline V gene data show CDR1 as SGHRS and CDR2 as YFSETQ. V lost 7 bases, J lost 9 bases, and 12 bases stayed unmatched.

The V gene is TRBV11-2, the J gene TRBJ2-5; TRBD1 matches 7 bases. The J call may not be correct, given that the DNA end is closer to TRBJ2-7. The germline CDR1 and CDR2 sequences are SGHAT and FQNNGV. CDR3 size: 14 residues. The DNA of the CDR3 is TGTGCCAGCTCTACTTACAGGGGAGCCTACGAGCAGTACTTC. The encoded protein is CASSTYRGAYEQYF.

The chain uses TRBV28 and TRBJ1-2; the match to TRBD1 covers 9 bases. CDR1 MDHEN and CDR2 SYDVKM come from the germline V gene. CDR3 length: 16 amino acids. The trim removed 8 bases at V and 8 bases at J, leaving 18 bases unmatched. In nucleotides, the CDR3 is TGTGCCAGCTCAGACACGCGGGACAGGGTGATCGGGGGCTACACCTTC. It codes for CASSDTRDRVIGGYTF.

The CDR3 DNA follows: TGTGCCAGCAGCGTAGACCTTCCGGGGTCTGGAAACACCATATATTTT. This codes for CASSVDLPGSGNTIYF. The chain links TRBV9 to TRBJ1-3; D is undetermined. The germline V gene encodes CDR1 SGDLS and CDR2 YYNGEE. V was trimmed by 0 bases and J by 1 base, leaving 11 bases between them. This CDR3 has 16 amino acids. Full variable domain (missing parts from reference TRBV9 and TRBJ1-3): DSGVTQTPKHLITATGQRVTLRCSPRSGDLSVYWYQQSLDQGLQFLIQYYNGEERAKGNILERFSAQQFPDLHSELNLSSLELGDSALYFCASSVDLPGSGNTIYFGEGSWLTVV.

The rearrangement joins TRBV6-4 to TRBJ1-2; possibly TRBD1 for D (6 bases). Germline loops: CDR1 MRHNA, CDR2 SNTAGT. V lost 2 bases to trimming and J lost 5 bases, with 12 bases between them. The CDR3 length is 14 residues. CDR3 amino acids: CASSDTQGSYGYTF. CDR3 DNA: TGTGCCAGCAGTGACACTCAGGGGTCGTATGGCTACACCTTC.

The rearrangement uses TRBV11-2 and TRBJ2-3, with 8 bases aligning to TRBD1. The CDR3 sequence is 14 residues long. Germline V gene lookup returns CDR1 SGHAT and CDR2 FQNNGV. J gave up 11 bases and V 2 bases, and 9 bases lay outside the gene matches. The CDR3 loop is CASSLWQGADRQYF. The CDR3 DNA follows: TGTGCCAGCAGCTTATGGCAGGGGGCGGATCGGCAGTATTTT.

The J gene is TRBJ2-1, the V gene TRBV4-2, with TRBD2 as a possible D gene (6 bases). The CDR3 totals 19 residues. Trimming took off 3 bases at V and 8 bases at J, with 29 bases between the two ends. Germline V gives CDR1 LGHNA, CDR2 YNFKEQ. CDR3 protein: CASSQDYWRTQAAVDEQFF. DNA of the CDR3: TGTGCCAGCAGCCAGGACTACTGGCGAACCCAGGCGGCCGTCGATGAGCAGTTCTTC.